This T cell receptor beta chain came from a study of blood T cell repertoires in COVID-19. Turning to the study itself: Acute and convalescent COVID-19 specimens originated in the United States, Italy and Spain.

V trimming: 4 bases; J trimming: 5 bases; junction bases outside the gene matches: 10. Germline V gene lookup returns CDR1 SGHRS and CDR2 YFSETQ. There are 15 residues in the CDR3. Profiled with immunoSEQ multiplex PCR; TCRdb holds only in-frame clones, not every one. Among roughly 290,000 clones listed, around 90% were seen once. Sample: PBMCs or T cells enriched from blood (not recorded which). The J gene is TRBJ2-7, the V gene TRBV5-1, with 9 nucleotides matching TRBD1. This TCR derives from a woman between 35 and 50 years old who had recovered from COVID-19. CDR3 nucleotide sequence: TGCGCCAGCAGCCCTCCCAGGACAGGGGTAGACGAGCAGTACTTC. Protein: CASSPPRTGVDEQYF.